This record covers a single T cell receptor beta chain. These data originate in a study of blood T cell repertoires in COVID-19. Study-level information: Sources were T cells, B-cell-depleted T cells, or PBMCs; the material itself was cDNA or gDNA.

TCRdb's copy holds only in-frame clones and misses some; the assay was immunoSEQ multiplex PCR. The sample carries about 37,000 clones, 90% to 95% recorded once. The TCR was taken from a woman in her twenties or thirties in a cohort sampled during active COVID-19. The sequenced sample was peripheral blood.

The CDR3 coding sequence is TGCGCCAGCAGCTACTCGGGGACAATCTACGAGCAGTACTTC. Translating gives CASSYSGTIYEQYF. The gene calls are TRBV5-1 and TRBJ2-7; TRBD1 might be the D (6 bases). Germline-derived CDR1 and CDR2 are SGHRS and YFSETQ. This CDR3 is 14 amino acids long. The ends were cut back, 3 bases at V and 3 bases at J, with 13 bases in the middle.